The present TCR beta chain was sequenced within a study of T-cell reconstitution after alpha-beta-depleted transplantation in children. This clonotype was observed many times. What it recognizes is unknown. General study findings and limits: Fresh T-cell production supplied most of the T-cell counts and diversity seen one year after transplant. Reportedly, alpha-beta T cells present about two months post-transplant originated from several hundred expanded clones of graft origin. Surviving thymic progenitors and recipient T cells were the source of high TCRbeta diversity at day 60 in some patients.

The germline V gene has CDR1 SNHLY and CDR2 FYNNEI. The ends lost 7 bases at V and 6 bases at J; junction bases unmatched: 5. The CDR3 is 13 amino acids. Unique molecular identifiers were built into the TCRbeta library. TCRdb re-analysed the PCR reads in MiXCR, keeping a single row per CDR3 protein. The sample carries around 200,000 distinct CDR3 sequences, under 13% recorded once. Material: PBMCs, obtained before TCRalphabeta/CD19-depleted stem cell transplant. The chain employs TRBV2 and TRBJ2-2; 7 bases are a match to TRBD2. The TCR comes from a child under two years old with acute myeloid leukemia, due to receive a stem cell transplant. The CDR3 here is CASTAAGAGELFF. The CDR3 nucleotides are TGTGCCAGCACTGCGGCGGGGGCCGGGGAGCTGTTTTTT.